The 3 T cell receptor beta chains given below trace back to one sample, sequenced in a study of Ad26.COV2.S vaccination and SARS-CoV-2 variants (dated by TCRdb to about 2021). Receptors were amplified or captured by the immunoSEQ multiplex PCR assay. TCRdb re-hosts the immuneACCESS table, in-frame sequences only. Its copies lack some clones; in the studies checked, an unresolved V gene accounts for under half of them, and the cause for the rest is not known. The sample table records 350,000 to 450,000 clones; about nine tenths of these occur just once. The ten largest clones add up to 3.4% of the sample. According to the study, the label for this sample's treatment or condition signals: some 19 received Ad26.COV2.S at low or high dose, single or two shots; five or six received placebo; per-sample allocation not given. Repertoires of vaccine and placebo recipients were sequenced from samples collected on day 63 after the first injection.

This sample comprised peripheral blood, obtained in a trial of Ad26.COV2.S vaccine versus placebo. These receptor sequences come from a person between 18 and 60 years old who received the Ad26.COV2.S COVID-19 vaccine or a placebo.

The chain couples TRBV13 to TRBJ2-6; D gene uncertain. This CDR3 spans 16 amino acids. V was trimmed by 2 bases and J by 0 bases, leaving 8 bases between them. Germline values: CDR1 PRHDT, CDR2 FYEKMQ (reference sequence). CDR3 in amino acids: CASSLSRLSGANVLTF. In DNA, the CDR3 is TGTGCCAGCAGCTTAAGTCGGCTCTCTGGGGCCAACGTCCTGACTTTC. Combining the CDR3 with reference TRBV13 and TRBJ2-6 gives the whole variable domain AAGVIQSPRHLIKEKRETATLKCYPIPRHDTVYWYQQGPGQDPQFLISFYEKMQSDKGSIPDRFSAQQFSDYHSELNMSSLELGDSALYFCASSLSRLSGANVLTFGAGSRLTVL.

The rearrangement joins TRBV27 to TRBJ2-1; TRBD1 matches at 9 bases. The CDR3 has 18 amino acids. V was clipped by 6 bases and J by 4 bases; unmatched bases: 16. Germline V gene sequence: CDR1 MNHEY, CDR2 SMNVEV (reference sequence). This CDR3 is CASSGTNPRDRDYNEQFF. The CDR3 nucleotides are TGTGCCAGCAGCGGCACTAACCCCCGGGACAGGGATTACAATGAGCAGTTCTTC.

The chain is built from TRBV19 and TRBJ1-5; D ambiguous. V lost 7 bases and J lost 2, with 12 bases in between. Germline V lookup: CDR1 LNHDA, CDR2 SQIVND (reference sequence). This CDR3 has 14 residues. For the CDR3, the DNA is TGTGCCAGTACCCCGGCCTCGGGCAATCAGCCCCAGCATTTT. It yields the protein CASTPASGNQPQHF.